This T cell receptor beta chain was identified during a study of blood T cell repertoires in COVID-19. Overall study context: Material from acute and convalescent COVID-19 was sourced from the United States, Italy and Spain. From T cells, B-cell-depleted T cells, or PBMCs came the material, which was cDNA or gDNA.

As processed by the authors: It was from reference gene primer amplification that nucleated cell counts were estimated. Assay: immunoSEQ multiplex PCR; the TCRdb copy retains only in-frame clones and omits some. Clone size and the V and J calls come from that table; the DNA yielded D and trimming. This table holds a few hundred thousand clones, about 89% found once. The V gene's germline CDR1 is LGHDT and CDR2 YNNKEL (reference sequence). There are 18 residues in the CDR3. Between the trimmed V and J ends, which lost 1 base and 3 bases, there was a span of 19 bases. The TCR originated in a woman between 50 and 59 years old who had recovered from COVID-19. V is TRBV3-1 (or the pseudogene TRBV3-2) and J is TRBJ2-1; possibly TRBD2 for D (5 bases). The material sequenced was peripheral blood. The DNA of the CDR3 is TGTGCCAGCAGCCAAGTTGCCGGGCGAGAGGGAGTCTACAATGAGCAGTTCTTC. Translation: CASSQVAGREGVYNEQFF.